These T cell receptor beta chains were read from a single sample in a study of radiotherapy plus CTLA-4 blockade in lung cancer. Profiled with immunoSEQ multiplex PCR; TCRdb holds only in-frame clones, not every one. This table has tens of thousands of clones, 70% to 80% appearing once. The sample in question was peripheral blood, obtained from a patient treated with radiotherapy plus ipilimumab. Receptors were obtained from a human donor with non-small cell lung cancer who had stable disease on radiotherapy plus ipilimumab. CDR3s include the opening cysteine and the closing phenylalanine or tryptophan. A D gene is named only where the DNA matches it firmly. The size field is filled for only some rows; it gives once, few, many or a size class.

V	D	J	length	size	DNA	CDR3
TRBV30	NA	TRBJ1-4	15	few	TGTGCCTGGAGTTTTGGATCGTCGGGTAATGAAAAACTGTTTTTT	CAWSFGSSGNEKLFF
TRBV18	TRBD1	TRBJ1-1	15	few	TGTGCCAGCTCACTAAACCAGGGGGCAACCACTGAAGCTTTCTTT	CASSLNQGATTEAFF
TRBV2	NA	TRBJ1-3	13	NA	TGTGCCAGCAGTCCCCTCTCTGGAAACACCATATATTTT	CASSPLSGNTIYF
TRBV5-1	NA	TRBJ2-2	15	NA	TGCGCCAGCAGCTTGGCTGTCGGGAACACCGGGGAGCTGTTTTTT	CASSLAVGNTGELFF
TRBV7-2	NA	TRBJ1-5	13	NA	TGTGCCAGCACCGTCGACAGGAATCAGCCCCAGCATTTT	CASTVDRNQPQHF
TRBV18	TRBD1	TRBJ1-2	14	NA	TGTGCCAGCTCACCTGGACAGGGCTATGTCGGCTACACCTTC	CASSPGQGYVGYTF
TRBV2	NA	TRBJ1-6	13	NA	TGTGCCAGCAGTGCAGGGCCCAATTCACCCCTCCACTTT	CASSAGPNSPLHF
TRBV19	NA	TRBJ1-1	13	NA	TGTGCCAGTAGTAGGTACTCGGTTAGTGAAGCTTTCTTT	CASSRYSVSEAFF
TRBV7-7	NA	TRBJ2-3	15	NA	TGTGCCAGCAGCCCCAGGGTCCAGAGCACAGATACGCAGTATTTT	CASSPRVQSTDTQYF
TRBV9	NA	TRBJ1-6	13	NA	TGTGCCAGCAGCGCAGGGCTTAATTCACCCCTCCACTTT	CASSAGLNSPLHF
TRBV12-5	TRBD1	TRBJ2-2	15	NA	TGTGCTAGTGGTTCGGGACAGGCGAACACCGGGGAGCTGTTTTTT	CASGSGQANTGELFF
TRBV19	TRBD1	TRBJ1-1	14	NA	TGTGCCAGTAGTGGACAGGGTTGGTACACTGAAGCTTTCTTT	CASSGQGWYTEAFF
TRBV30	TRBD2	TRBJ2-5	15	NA	TGTGCCTGGAGTGGGAAAGCGGGGGGCAAAGAGACCCAGTACTTC	CAWSGKAGGKETQYF
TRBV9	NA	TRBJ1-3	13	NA	TGTGCCAGCAGCGCGGGGAGAGGAAACACCATATATTTT	CASSAGRGNTIYF